This T cell receptor (beta chain) stems from a study of blood T cells in healthy people across ages. Whole-study findings and limits: Possibly, changes in expanded clonotypes were confounded because donor CMV status was unknown.

This CDR3 has 15 amino acids. In germline, CDR1 is DFQATT, CDR2 SNEGSKA (reference sequence). Trimming cost V 2 bases and J 3 bases; bases outside gene matches: 7. The sample holds a few counts of this clonotype. Its antigen is not identified. Through a sample-barcoded 5' primer and a J-beta primer mix, a second PCR was run for about 6 to 12 cycles. One entry per CDR3 protein results from TCRdb running MiXCR on the 5' RACE reads. This sample has fewer than 950,000 distinct CDR3 sequences, with 53% found just once. The rearrangement uses TRBV20-1 and TRBJ1-2; 9 bases agree with TRBD1. The receptor was derived from a man of 80 years or more in good health. Material for sequencing was blood. The CDR3: CSARPWTGAYYGYTF. CDR3 bases: TGCAGTGCTAGACCTTGGACAGGGGCTTACTATGGCTACACCTTC.